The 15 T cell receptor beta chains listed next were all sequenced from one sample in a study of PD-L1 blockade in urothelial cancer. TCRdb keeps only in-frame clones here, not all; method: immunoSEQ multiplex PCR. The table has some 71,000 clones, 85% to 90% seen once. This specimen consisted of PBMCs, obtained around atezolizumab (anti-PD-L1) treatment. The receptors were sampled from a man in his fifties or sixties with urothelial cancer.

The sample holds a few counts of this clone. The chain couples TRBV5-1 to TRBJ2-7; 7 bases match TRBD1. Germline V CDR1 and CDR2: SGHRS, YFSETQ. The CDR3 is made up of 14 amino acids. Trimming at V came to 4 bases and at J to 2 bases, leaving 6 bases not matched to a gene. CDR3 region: CASSATGAPYEQYF. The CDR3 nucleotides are TGCGCCAGCAGCGCCACAGGGGCCCCCTACGAGCAGTACTTC. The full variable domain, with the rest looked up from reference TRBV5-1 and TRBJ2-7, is KAGVTQTPRYLIKTRGQQVTLSCSPISGHRSVSWYQQTPGQGLQFLFEYFSETQRNKGNFPGRFSGRQFSNSRSEMNVSTLELGDSALYLCASSATGAPYEQYFGPGTRLTVT.

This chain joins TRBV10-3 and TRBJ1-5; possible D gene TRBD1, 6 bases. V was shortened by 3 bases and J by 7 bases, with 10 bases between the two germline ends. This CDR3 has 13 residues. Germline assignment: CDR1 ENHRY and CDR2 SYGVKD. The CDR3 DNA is TGTGCCATCAGTGATGCGGGGGGCCAGCCCCAGCATTTT. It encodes CAISDAGGQPQHF.

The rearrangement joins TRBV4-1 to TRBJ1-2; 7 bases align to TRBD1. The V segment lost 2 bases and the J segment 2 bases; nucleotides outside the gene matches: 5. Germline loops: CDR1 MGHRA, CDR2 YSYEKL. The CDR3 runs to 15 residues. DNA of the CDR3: TGCGCCAGCAGCCAATGGAACAGGGGAAACTATGGCTACACCTTC. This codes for CASSQWNRGNYGYTF.

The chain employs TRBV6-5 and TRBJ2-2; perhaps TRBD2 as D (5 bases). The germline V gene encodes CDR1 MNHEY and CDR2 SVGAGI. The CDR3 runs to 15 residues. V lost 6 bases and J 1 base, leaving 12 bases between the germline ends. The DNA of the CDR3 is TGTGCCAGCAGGGGGAGACTTGGGAACACCGGGGAGCTGTTTTTT. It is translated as CASRGRLGNTGELFF.

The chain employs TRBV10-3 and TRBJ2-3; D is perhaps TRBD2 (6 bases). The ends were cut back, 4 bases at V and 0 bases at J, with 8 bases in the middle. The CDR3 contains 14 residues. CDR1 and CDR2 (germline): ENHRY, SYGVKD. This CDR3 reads CAISVGTSTDTQYF. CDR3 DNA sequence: TGTGCCATCAGTGTCGGGACTAGCACAGATACGCAGTATTTT.

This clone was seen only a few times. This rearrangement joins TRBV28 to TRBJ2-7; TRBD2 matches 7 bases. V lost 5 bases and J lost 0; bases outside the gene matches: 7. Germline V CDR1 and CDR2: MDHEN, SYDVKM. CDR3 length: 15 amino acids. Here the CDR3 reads CASSPRGVSSYEQYF. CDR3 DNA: TGTGCCAGCAGTCCCCGGGGGGTGAGCTCCTACGAGCAGTACTTC.

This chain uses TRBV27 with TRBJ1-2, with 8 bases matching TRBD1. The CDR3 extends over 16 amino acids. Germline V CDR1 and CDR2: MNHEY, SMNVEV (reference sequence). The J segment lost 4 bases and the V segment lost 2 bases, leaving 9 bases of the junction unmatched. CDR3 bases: TGTGCCAGCAGTTTAGCGCCAGTCGGGACAGGCTATGGCTACACCTTC. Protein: CASSLAPVGTGYGYTF.

The CDR3 bases are TGTGCCAGCAGTGGCAGCGGACGGCTCCAGCCCCAGCATTTT. Encoded protein: CASSGSGRLQPQHF. The rearrangement links TRBV6-4 to TRBJ1-5; no firm D call. The germline gives CDR1 MRHNA, CDR2 SNTAGT. The CDR3 sequence is 14 residues long. Trimming stripped 4 bases from V and 7 bases from J, with 14 bases between.

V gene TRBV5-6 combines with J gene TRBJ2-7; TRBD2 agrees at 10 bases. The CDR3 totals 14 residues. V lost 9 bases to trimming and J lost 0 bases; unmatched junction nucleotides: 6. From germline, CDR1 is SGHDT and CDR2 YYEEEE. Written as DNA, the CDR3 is TGTGCCACCGCTCTAGCGGGAGCCTCCTACGAGCAGTACTTC. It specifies CATALAGASYEQYF.

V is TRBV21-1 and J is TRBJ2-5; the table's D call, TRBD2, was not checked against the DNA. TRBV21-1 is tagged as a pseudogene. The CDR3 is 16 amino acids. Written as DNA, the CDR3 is TGTGCCAGCAGCAAAGACTCTTTATGTCTGGCGGTGGACCAGTACTTC. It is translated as CASSKDSLCLAVDQYF.

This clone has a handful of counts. CDR3 sequence (DNA): TGCGCCAGCACCCGGGACAGAGGCGAGACCCAGTACTTC. Translating it yields CASTRDRGETQYF. This chain connects TRBV5-1 to TRBJ2-5; 7 bases are shared with TRBD1. The CDR3 runs to 13 residues. CDR1 and CDR2 (germline): SGHRS, YFSETQ. V lost 6 bases to trimming and J lost 5 bases; unmatched junction nucleotides: 7.

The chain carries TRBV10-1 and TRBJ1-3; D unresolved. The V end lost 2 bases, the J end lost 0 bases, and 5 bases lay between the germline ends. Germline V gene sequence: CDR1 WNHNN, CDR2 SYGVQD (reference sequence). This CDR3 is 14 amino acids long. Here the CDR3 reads CASSEGGSGNTIYF. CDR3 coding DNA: TGCGCCAGCAGTGAGGGCGGCTCTGGAAACACCATATATTTT.

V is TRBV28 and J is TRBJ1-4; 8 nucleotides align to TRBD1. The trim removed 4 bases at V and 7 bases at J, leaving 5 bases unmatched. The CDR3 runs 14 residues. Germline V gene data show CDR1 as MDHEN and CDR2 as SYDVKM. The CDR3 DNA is TGTGCCAGCAGTTCCTCAGGACAGGGTGAAAAACTGTTTTTT. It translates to CASSSSGQGEKLFF.

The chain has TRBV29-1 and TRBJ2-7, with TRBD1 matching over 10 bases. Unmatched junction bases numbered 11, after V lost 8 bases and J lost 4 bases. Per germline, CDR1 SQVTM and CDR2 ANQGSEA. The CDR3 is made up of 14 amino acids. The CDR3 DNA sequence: TGCAGCATATCGACAGGGGGCGCGAGTTACGAGCAGTACTTC. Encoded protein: CSISTGGASYEQYF.

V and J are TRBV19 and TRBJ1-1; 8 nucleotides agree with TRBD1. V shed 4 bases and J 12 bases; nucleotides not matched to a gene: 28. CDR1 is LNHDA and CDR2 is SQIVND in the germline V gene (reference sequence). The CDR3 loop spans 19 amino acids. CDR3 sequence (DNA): TGTGCCAGTAGTACCCCTGGGACAGGCCGACCACAGCGTGAAAAACGGTCTTTCTTT. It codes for CASSTPGTGRPQREKRSFF.